Described below is a single T cell receptor (beta chain) sequence and its context. Its antigen is unidentified. The data derive from a study of vaccination effects on CD4 cells after COVID-19. Study-wide points: Both infection-induced and vaccine-induced clones contracted markedly at late post-vaccination timepoints.

Antigen-specific CD4+ T cells expanded by the ViraFEST assay with viral peptide pools were then sequenced. Investigators separated out CD4+ T cells once around eleven days of culture had passed. Convalescent patients had PCR-confirmed SARS-CoV-2 infection between March and December 2020. Everyone in the study got two shots of either the BNT162b2 or mRNA-1273 vaccine. Half the medium was replaced with IL-2 medium on days 3 and 7. Method: immunoSEQ multiplex PCR; TCRdb's copy keeps in-frame clones and lacks some. The sample gives more than 15,000 clones, around 80% of which show up once; 20% to 25% is in the top ten. V lost 1 base to trimming and J lost 1 base; unmatched junction nucleotides: 4. Germline V gene lookup returns CDR1 SGHTA and CDR2 FQGTGA. The CDR3 consists of 16 residues.

The chain is built from TRBV7-3 and TRBJ2-5; the match to TRBD2 covers 9 bases. Specimen: CD4+ T cells from PBMCs cultured with SARS-CoV-2 spike peptides, collected after COVID-19 vaccination. This TCR came from a human donor who had a prior SARS-CoV-2 infection. CDR3 sequence: CASSLMAGGPQETQYF. CDR3 DNA: TGTGCCAGCAGCTTAATGGCGGGGGGGCCCCAAGAGACCCAGTACTTC.